Judged by abundance, the clone carrying this TCR beta chain is medium-sized. Its cognate antigen is unknown. These data are taken from a study of molecular identifiers for immune sequencing clone quantification. Previously published methods and listed TCR primers were used for the bulk TCR libraries. Using its own MiXCR run on the PCR reads, TCRdb lists one record per CDR3 protein. This sample has about 9,800 distinct CDR3 sequences, with 15% to 20% found just once. V trimming: 4 bases; J trimming: 8 bases; junction bases outside the gene matches: 7. The CDR3 contains 14 residues. Germline V gene sequence: CDR1 LGHNA, CDR2 YSLEER. General observations from the study: Barcode collisions between identical TCR molecules could shrink estimates of highly expanded clone sizes.

Sorted naive CD8 T cells, roughly 19,000 to 1,000,000, were sequenced from 10%, 30% or 50% RNA. A CD8+CD4-CCR7+CD45RA+ gate was used to sort naive CD8 T cells. The sequence came from a human donor in good health. Some libraries in this study had Jurkat cell RNA spiked in. The sample consisted of naive CD8+ T cells from blood, with Jurkat cell RNA spiked in. Noted subset: FACS-sorted CD8+CD4-CCR7+CD45RA+ naive T cells. The chain couples TRBV4-3 to TRBJ2-4; 8 bases match TRBD1. CDR3 coding DNA: TGCGCCAGCAGCCCGGGACAGGTCGGGTACATTCAGTACTTC. This sequence encodes CASSPGQVGYIQYF.